This is a list of T cell receptor beta chains from one sample in a study of T-cell reconstitution after alpha-beta-depleted transplantation in children. Each CDR3 protein is one row after TCRdb ran MiXCR on the PCR reads. The table records about 500,000 distinct CDR3 sequences, over 25% of them present only once. Material: PBMCs from the stem cell graft donor, obtained from the stem cell graft. The receptors were gathered from a human donor who donated a stem cell graft to a child with aplastic anemia. The conserved cysteine and the conserved F or W are not part of the CDR3 here. Rows may omit the clone size; those that give it use once, few, many or a size class.

CDR3aa: ASSYSKSRAGFGEAF; abundance: few; j_gene: TRBJ1-1; v_gene: TRBV6-5
CDR3aa: SARDGSTRASYEQY; abundance: few; j_gene: TRBJ2-7; v_gene: TRBV20-1
CDR3aa: ASSPNKPTEAF; abundance: NA; j_gene: TRBJ1-1; v_gene: TRBV6-2/TRBV6-3
CDR3aa: AWSGPNEQF; abundance: NA; j_gene: TRBJ2-1; v_gene: TRBV30
CDR3aa: ASSFPGGDGYT; abundance: few; j_gene: TRBJ1-2; v_gene: TRBV12-3/TRBV12-4
CDR3aa: ATSNRGQARETQY; abundance: NA; j_gene: TRBJ2-5; v_gene: TRBV24-1
CDR3aa: ASSDSGNSPLH; abundance: NA; j_gene: TRBJ1-6; v_gene: TRBV6-4
CDR3aa: ASRRDRSSGNTIY; abundance: NA; j_gene: TRBJ1-3; v_gene: TRBV19
CDR3aa: ACQRRVDQPQH; abundance: NA; j_gene: TRBJ1-5; v_gene: TRBV30
CDR3aa: SAIDRTNYGYT; abundance: NA; j_gene: TRBJ1-2; v_gene: TRBV20-1
CDR3aa: ASSPDRDGYT; abundance: few; j_gene: TRBJ1-2; v_gene: TRBV5-1
CDR3aa: ASSFRDGVRANTEAF; abundance: NA; j_gene: TRBJ1-1; v_gene: TRBV7-2
CDR3aa: SARDLGAGVYNEQF; abundance: NA; j_gene: TRBJ2-1; v_gene: TRBV20-1